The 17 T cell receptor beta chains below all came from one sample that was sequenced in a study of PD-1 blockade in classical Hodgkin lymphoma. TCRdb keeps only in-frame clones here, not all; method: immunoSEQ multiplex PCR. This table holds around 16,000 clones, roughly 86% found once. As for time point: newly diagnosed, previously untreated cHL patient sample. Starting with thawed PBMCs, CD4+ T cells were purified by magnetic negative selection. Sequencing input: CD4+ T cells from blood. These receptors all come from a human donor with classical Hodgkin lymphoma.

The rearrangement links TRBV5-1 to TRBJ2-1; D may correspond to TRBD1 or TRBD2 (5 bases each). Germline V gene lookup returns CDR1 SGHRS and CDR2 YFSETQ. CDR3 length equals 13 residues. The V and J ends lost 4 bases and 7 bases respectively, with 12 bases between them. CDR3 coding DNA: TGCGCCAGCAGCGTCGGGGCTAGAAATGAGCAGTTCTTC. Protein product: CASSVGARNEQFF.

This CDR3 is CASSHTGIMNTEAFF. The CDR3 region has the DNA TGTGCCAGCAGCCACACAGGGATAATGAACACTGAAGCTTTCTTT. The J gene is TRBJ1-1, the V gene TRBV9, with D possibly being TRBD1 (6 bases). The V gene lost 4 bases and the J gene lost 0 bases, with 13 bases spanning the gap. Germline assignment: CDR1 SGDLS and CDR2 YYNGEE. The CDR3 consists of 15 residues.

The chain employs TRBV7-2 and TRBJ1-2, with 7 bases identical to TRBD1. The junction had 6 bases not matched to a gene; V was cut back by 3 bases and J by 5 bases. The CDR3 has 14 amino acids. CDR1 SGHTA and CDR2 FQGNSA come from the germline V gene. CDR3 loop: CASSFRDRIYGYTF. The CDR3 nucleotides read TGTGCCAGCAGCTTCCGGGACAGAATTTATGGCTACACCTTC.

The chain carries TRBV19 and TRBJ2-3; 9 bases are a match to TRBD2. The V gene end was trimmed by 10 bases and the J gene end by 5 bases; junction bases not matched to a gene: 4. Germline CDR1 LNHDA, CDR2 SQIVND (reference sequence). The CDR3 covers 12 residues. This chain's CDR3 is CATSGVGDTQYF. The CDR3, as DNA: TGTGCCACTAGCGGGGTGGGAGATACGCAGTATTTT.

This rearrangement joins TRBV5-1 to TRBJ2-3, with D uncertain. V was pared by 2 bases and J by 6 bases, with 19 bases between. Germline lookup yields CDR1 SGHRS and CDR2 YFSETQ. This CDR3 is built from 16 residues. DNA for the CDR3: TGCGCCAGCAGCTTTAGGAGCTCCCGACTCGGGGATACGCAGTATTTT. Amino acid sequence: CASSFRSSRLGDTQYF.

The CDR3 region has the DNA TGTGCCAGCAGCTTCGGAGGGAGGAATGGCTACACCTTC. It encodes CASSFGGRNGYTF. The rearrangement joins TRBV5-4 to TRBJ1-2; D remains unclear. This CDR3 has 13 amino acids. Trimming cost V 2 bases and J 6 bases, with 11 bases left between them. Germline CDR1 reads SGHNT; CDR2 reads YYREEE (reference sequence).

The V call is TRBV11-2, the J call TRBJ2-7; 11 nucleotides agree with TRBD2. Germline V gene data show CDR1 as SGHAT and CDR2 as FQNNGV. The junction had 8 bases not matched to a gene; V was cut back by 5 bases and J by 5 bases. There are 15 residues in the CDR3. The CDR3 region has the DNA TGTGCCAGCAGCGTTACGACTAGCGGGAATGACGAGCAGTACTTC. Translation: CASSVTTSGNDEQYF.

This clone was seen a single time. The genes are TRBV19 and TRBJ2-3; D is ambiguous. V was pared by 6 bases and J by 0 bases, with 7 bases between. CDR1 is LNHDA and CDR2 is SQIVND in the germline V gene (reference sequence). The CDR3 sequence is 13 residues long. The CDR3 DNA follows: TGTGCCAGTAGGGTGACTAGCACAGATACGCAGTATTTT. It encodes CASRVTSTDTQYF. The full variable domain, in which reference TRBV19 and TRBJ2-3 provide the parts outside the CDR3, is DGGITQSPKYLFRKEGQNVTLSCEQNLNHDAMYWYRQDPGQGLRLIYYSQIVNDFQKGDIAEGYSVSREKKESFPLTVTSAQKNPTAFYLCASRVTSTDTQYFGPGTRLTVL.

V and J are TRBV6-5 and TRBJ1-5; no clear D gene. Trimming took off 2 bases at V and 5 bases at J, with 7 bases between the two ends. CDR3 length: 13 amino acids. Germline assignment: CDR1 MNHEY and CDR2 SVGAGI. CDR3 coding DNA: TGTGCCAGCAGTTACAGGCGAGATCAGCCCCAGCATTTT. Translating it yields CASSYRRDQPQHF.

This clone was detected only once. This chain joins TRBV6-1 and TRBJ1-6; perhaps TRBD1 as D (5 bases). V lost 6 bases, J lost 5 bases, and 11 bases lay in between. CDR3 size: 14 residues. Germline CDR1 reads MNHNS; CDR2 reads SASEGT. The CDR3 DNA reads TGTGCCAGCAGCCGGGACGTCGATAATTCACCCCTCCACTTT. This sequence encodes CASSRDVDNSPLHF.

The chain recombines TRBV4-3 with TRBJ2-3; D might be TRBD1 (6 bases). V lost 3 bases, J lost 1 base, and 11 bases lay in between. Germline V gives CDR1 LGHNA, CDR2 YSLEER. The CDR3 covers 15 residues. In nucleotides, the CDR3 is TGCGCCAGCAGCCAGGTGGCAGGGGGCACAGATACGCAGTATTTT. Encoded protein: CASSQVAGGTDTQYF.

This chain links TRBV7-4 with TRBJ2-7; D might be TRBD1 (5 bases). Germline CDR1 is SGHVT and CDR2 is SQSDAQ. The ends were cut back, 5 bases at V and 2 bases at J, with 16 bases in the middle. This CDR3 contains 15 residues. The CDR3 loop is CASSRNTQGPYEQYF. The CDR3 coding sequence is TGTGCCAGCAGCCGAAACACGCAGGGCCCCTACGAGCAGTACTTC.

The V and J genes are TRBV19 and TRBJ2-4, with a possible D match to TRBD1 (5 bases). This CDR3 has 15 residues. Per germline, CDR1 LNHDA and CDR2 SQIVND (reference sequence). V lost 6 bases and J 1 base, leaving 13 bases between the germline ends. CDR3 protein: CASSPIQAAKNIQYF. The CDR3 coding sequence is TGTGCCAGTAGCCCAATACAGGCGGCCAAAAACATTCAGTACTTC.

The CDR3 region is CASSYIGITGELFF. The CDR3 DNA sequence: TGCGCCAGCAGTTATATAGGGATCACCGGGGAGCTGTTTTTT. The rearrangement links TRBV5-1 to TRBJ2-2; D not certain. Germline values: CDR1 SGHRS, CDR2 YFSETQ. Trimming cost V 5 bases and J 4 bases, with 12 bases left between them. CDR3 length: 14 amino acids.

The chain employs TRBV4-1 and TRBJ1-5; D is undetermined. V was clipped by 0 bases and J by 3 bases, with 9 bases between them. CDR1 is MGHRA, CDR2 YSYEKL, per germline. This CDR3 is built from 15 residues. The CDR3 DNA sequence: TGCGCCAGCAGCCAAGAGGGCAGCTTCAATCAGCCCCAGCATTTT. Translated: CASSQEGSFNQPQHF.

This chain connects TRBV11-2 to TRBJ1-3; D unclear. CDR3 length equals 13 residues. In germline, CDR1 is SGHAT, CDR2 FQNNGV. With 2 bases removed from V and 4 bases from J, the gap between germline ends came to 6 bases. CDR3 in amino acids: CASSLYGGNTIYF. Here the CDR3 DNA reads TGTGCCAGCAGCTTATACGGGGGAAACACCATATATTTT.

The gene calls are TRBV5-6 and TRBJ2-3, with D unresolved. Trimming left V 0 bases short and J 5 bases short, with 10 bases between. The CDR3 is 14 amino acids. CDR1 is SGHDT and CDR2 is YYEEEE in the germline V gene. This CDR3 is CASSLGGYGDTQYF. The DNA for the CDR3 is TGTGCCAGCAGCTTGGGTGGGTATGGAGATACGCAGTATTTT.